The TCR beta chain described here comes from a study of identifying expanded T cells in peripheral blood. Measured with immunoSEQ multiplex PCR; TCRdb has only the in-frame clones, and not every one. The sample includes under 70,000 clones, 80% to 90% of them seen just once. This CDR3 region has 13 residues. From germline, CDR1 is MNHEY and CDR2 SMNVEV (reference sequence). During the collection period, no donor immune events like infections were recorded. This receptor was obtained from a person aged 18-70 years in good health. The chain uses TRBV27 and TRBJ2-7, with a weak D call TRBD2 (5 bases). The last part of the DNA fits TRBJ2-1 better; the J call may be wrong. The sample comprised blood. In nucleotides, the CDR3 is TGTGCCAGCAGTCTGTCGGGGAGTAATGAGCAGTTCTTC. Translating it yields CASSLSGSNEQFF.